A single sample is the source of the 18 T cell receptor beta chains below, sequenced in a study of blood T cells in healthy people across ages. Alongside a J-beta primer mix, a sample-barcoded 5' primer served in a second PCR lasting about 7 to 11 cycles. TCRdb itself ran the 5' RACE reads through MiXCR, one entry per CDR3 protein. The sample has about 1,000,000 distinct CDR3 sequences, 40% to 55% seen once. Sequencing was performed on blood. The receptors shown here come from a woman in her fifties or sixties in good health.

The chain combines TRBV12-5 with TRBJ1-5, with TRBD1 as a possible D gene (6 bases). This CDR3 region has 14 residues. The V and J ends lost 6 bases and 5 bases respectively, with 14 bases between them. Germline V CDR1 and CDR2: LGHNT, FRNRAP. The CDR3 DNA sequence: TGTGCTAGTGGGGGGGCGGGGGGAGATCAGCCCCAGCATTTT. It is translated as CASGGAGGDQPQHF.

This clonotype was observed once. This chain joins TRBV6-4 and TRBJ1-1, with D possibly TRBD1 on 6 matching bases. Germline CDR1 reads MRHNA; CDR2 reads SNTAGT. The ends were cut back, 3 bases at V and 4 bases at J, with 9 bases in the middle. The CDR3 has 13 amino acids. CDR3 bases: TGTGCCAGCAGTGAAGGACAGCTCACTGAAGCTTTCTTT. As protein: CASSEGQLTEAFF.

This clonotype occurred many times. V usage is TRBV11-2 and J usage is TRBJ2-1; 12 bases match TRBD1. The CDR3 contains 17 residues. Germline trimming cut 0 bases from V and 12 bases from J; bases unmatched to any gene: 12. Germline V lookup: CDR1 SGHAT, CDR2 FQNNGV. For the CDR3, the DNA is TGTGCCAGCAGCTTAGATGTCCCGGGACAGGGGGCTCGCTGGCAGTTCTTC. Translated, it gives CASSLDVPGQGARWQFF.

This clonotype has only a few counts. The chain carries TRBV12-3 or TRBV12-4 and TRBJ2-7, with D possibly called TRBD1 or TRBD2 (7 bases each). The CDR3 is 19 residues long. Deletions cut 0 bases from V and 0 bases from J, with 21 bases between. The CDR3 DNA reads TGTGCCAGCAGTTTAGCAGCCTTGACCAGGGAGGGGGCCTCCTACGAGCAGTACTTC. Translation gives CASSLAALTREGASYEQYF.

The rearrangement links TRBV20-1 to TRBJ2-3, with a tentative D call TRBD1 (5 bases). Trimming removed 6 bases at V and 2 bases at J, with 12 bases between. The CDR3 sequence is 13 residues long. Germline V gene lookup returns CDR1 DFQATT and CDR2 SNEGSKA (reference sequence). The CDR3 loop is CSAPTDNTDTQYF. The CDR3 coding sequence is TGCAGTGCACCGACAGATAACACAGATACGCAGTATTTT.

This clonotype has a handful of counts. The J gene is TRBJ1-2, the V gene TRBV4-2, with D tentatively TRBD1 (5 bases). Trimming pared 2 bases from V and 4 bases from J, leaving 20 bases between. This CDR3 region has 17 residues. Germline assignment: CDR1 LGHNA and CDR2 YNFKEQ. CDR3 nucleotides: TGTGCCAGCAGCCAAATGGGGGAAGGGCAGGAGGCCTATGGCTACACCTTC. Its protein product is CASSQMGEGQEAYGYTF.

V gene TRBV7-3 combines with J gene TRBJ2-7, with D possibly TRBD2 on 6 matching bases. V lost 5 bases and J 0 bases, leaving 17 bases between the germline ends. The CDR3 sequence is 16 residues long. In germline, CDR1 is SGHTA, CDR2 FQGTGA. The CDR3 nucleotides are TGTGCCAGCAGCCCCAGAGCGTGGGACTTCTCCTACGAGCAGTACTTC. This codes for CASSPRAWDFSYEQYF.

The V call is TRBV2, the J call TRBJ2-4, with D perhaps TRBD1 or TRBD2 (6 bases each). The DNA end is a closer match to TRBJ2-7, so the J assignment may be wrong. The V gene's germline CDR1 is SNHLY and CDR2 FYNNEI. The CDR3 has 13 amino acids. The CDR3 reads CASSGGLASEQYF. DNA of the CDR3: TGTGCCAGCAGTGGGGGGCTAGCGAGCGAGCAGTACTTC.

The rearrangement joins TRBV28 to TRBJ2-2; either TRBD1 or TRBD2 may fit D (5 bases each). V lost 5 bases and J 7 bases, leaving 14 bases between the germline ends. CDR1 is MDHEN, CDR2 SYDVKM, per germline. There are 14 residues in the CDR3. In nucleotides, the CDR3 is TGTGCCAGCAGTCCTCCCAGGGAGATCGGGGAGCTGTTTTTT. It translates to CASSPPREIGELFF. The full variable domain, its missing parts supplied by reference TRBV28 and TRBJ2-2, is DVKVTQSSRYLVKRTGEKVFLECVQDMDHENMFWYRQDPGLGLRLIYFSYDVKMKEKGDIPEGYSVSREKKERFSLILESASTNQTSMYLCASSPPREIGELFFGEGSRLTVL.

V gene TRBV28 combines with J gene TRBJ2-5; 8 nucleotides align to TRBD1. Germline V gene sequence: CDR1 MDHEN, CDR2 SYDVKM. V dropped 5 bases and J dropped 7; count of bases not matched to a gene: 3. This CDR3 comprises 12 residues. The CDR3 bases are TGTGCCAGCAGTGACAGGGGACGGACCCAGTACTTC. This sequence encodes CASSDRGRTQYF.

The rearrangement joins TRBV20-1 to TRBJ2-4; D uncertain. Per the germline V gene, CDR1 is DFQATT and CDR2 is SNEGSKA (reference sequence). The CDR3 loop spans 16 amino acids. Trimming cost V 3 bases and J 0 bases, with 15 bases left between them. CDR3 in DNA: TGCAGTGCTAGTAGTCGGAATCTAATAGCCAAAAACATTCAGTACTTC. Translated: CSASSRNLIAKNIQYF.

The chain has TRBV7-8 and TRBJ2-2; 7 nucleotides agree with TRBD2. Germline lookup yields CDR1 SGHVS and CDR2 FQNEAQ. The CDR3 runs to 15 residues. The J segment lost 1 base and the V segment lost 5 bases, leaving 4 bases of the junction unmatched. CDR3 residues: CASSSQRGNTGELFF. The CDR3 nucleotides are TGTGCCAGCAGCAGCCAGCGGGGGAACACCGGGGAGCTGTTTTTT.

The chain employs TRBV25-1 and TRBJ2-1; D call uncertain. The V gene lost 6 bases and the J gene lost 9 bases, with 18 bases spanning the gap. Germline values: CDR1 MGHDK, CDR2 SYGVNS. The CDR3 runs 14 residues. The CDR3 loop is CASRRGDLWAEQFF. The CDR3 nucleotides read TGTGCCAGCAGGCGCGGAGACCTATGGGCTGAGCAGTTCTTC.

This chain connects TRBV20-1 to TRBJ1-1; D gene ambiguous. Germline V gene data show CDR1 as DFQATT and CDR2 as SNEGSKA (reference sequence). The ends were cut back, 1 base at V and 1 base at J, with 16 bases in the middle. This CDR3 has 16 amino acids. CDR3 loop: CSARGRIRGGNTEAFF. For the CDR3, the DNA is TGCAGTGCTAGAGGTCGAATTCGGGGAGGGAACACTGAAGCTTTCTTT.

This clonotype was counted a single time. The chain employs TRBV6-5 and TRBJ1-5, with 10 bases matching TRBD1. Germline trimming cut 5 bases from V and 9 bases from J; bases unmatched to any gene: 7. Germline CDR1 is MNHEY and CDR2 is SVGAGI. CDR3 length: 14 amino acids. CDR3 in DNA: TGTGCCAGCAGTAACGGACAGGGGGTACGGCCCCAGCATTTT. Protein product: CASSNGQGVRPQHF.

The V and J genes are TRBV3-1 and TRBJ2-1; 7 bases line up with TRBD1. The CDR3 covers 13 residues. Germline trimming cut 6 bases from V and 8 bases from J; bases unmatched to any gene: 7. Germline CDR1 LGHDT, CDR2 YNNKEL (reference sequence). The CDR3 nucleotides read TGTGCCAGCAGTATTGACAGGGCGGATGAGCAGTTCTTC. Residues: CASSIDRADEQFF.

In its sample, this clonotype was seen a few times. The chain recombines TRBV2 with TRBJ2-7, with 10 bases fitting TRBD2. The CDR3 covers 15 residues. Per germline, CDR1 SNHLY and CDR2 FYNNEI. V gave up 6 bases and J gave up 2 bases; unmatched junction bases: 7. CDR3 sequence: CASRTTSGHTYEQYF. The CDR3 region has the DNA TGTGCCAGCAGGACGACTAGCGGGCATACCTACGAGCAGTACTTC.

This rearrangement joins TRBV21-1 to TRBJ2-4; no DNA check was done on the table's D call, TRBD2. TRBV21-1 corresponds to a pseudogene. The CDR3 is made up of 19 amino acids. In DNA form, the CDR3 reads TGTGCCAGCAGCTCTCCTAGTTACGGTCACGGGCTAGCCAAAAACATTCAGTACTTC. This translates into CASSSPSYGHGLAKNIQYF.